These 28 T cell receptor beta chains share one sample of origin, sequenced in a study of OX40 agonist ivuxolimab in advanced cancers. Libraries were prepared by immunoSEQ multiplex PCR; TCRdb keeps only in-frame clonotypes and omits some of them. The data contain 55,000 to 75,000 clones, 75% to 90% of them singletons. Sample: CD4+ or CD8+ T cells sorted from blood, taken in a trial of the OX40 agonist ivuxolimab. Receptors originate from an adult with an advanced solid tumor such as melanoma, head and neck, liver or kidney cancer.

The chain has TRBV10-3 and TRBJ1-1; D is uncertain. The CDR3 is made up of 12 amino acids. V was cut by 2 bases and J by 11 bases, with 12 bases left in between. Germline CDR1 is ENHRY and CDR2 is SYGVKD. CDR3 loop: CAISEGRLEAFF. The CDR3 coding sequence is TGTGCCATCAGTGAGGGACGGCTTGAGGCTTTCTTT.

V and J are TRBV28 and TRBJ2-7; D is unclear. V was trimmed by 4 bases and J by 7 bases, leaving 8 bases between them. Germline V gene data show CDR1 as MDHEN and CDR2 as SYDVKM. This CDR3 region has 11 residues. CDR3 nucleotides: TGTGCCAGCAGTTCCCTCGGGGAGCAGTACTTC. It encodes CASSSLGEQYF. The variable domain in full, with the rest retrieved from reference TRBV28 and TRBJ2-7, is DVKVTQSSRYLVKRTGEKVFLECVQDMDHENMFWYRQDPGLGLRLIYFSYDVKMKEKGDIPEGYSVSREKKERFSLILESASTNQTSMYLCASSSLGEQYFGPGTRLTVT.

V is TRBV29-1 and J is TRBJ2-6, with D possibly being TRBD1 (5 bases). CDR1 SQVTM and CDR2 ANQGSEA come from the germline V gene. V was cut by 2 bases and J by 4 bases, with 15 bases left in between. CDR3 length: 16 residues. The CDR3 bases are TGCAGCGTTGAAACTGGATATGGGGCCGGGGCCAACGTCCTGACTTTC. Protein product: CSVETGYGAGANVLTF.

The chain joins TRBV18 to TRBJ2-7, with D maybe TRBD1 (5 bases). V was pared by 3 bases and J by 6 bases, with 12 bases between. This CDR3 contains 13 residues. CDR1 and CDR2 (germline): KGHSH, LQKENI. The CDR3 sequence: CASSPSGRGEQYF. The CDR3 coding sequence is TGTGCCAGCTCACCCTCGGGTAGGGGCGAGCAGTACTTC.

This sequence joins TRBV28 and TRBJ2-6; a weak D match, TRBD1 (6 bases). V lost 2 bases and J lost 0, with 11 bases in between. The CDR3 totals 17 residues. From germline, CDR1 is MDHEN and CDR2 SYDVKM. The CDR3 nucleotides read TGTGCCAGCAGTTTAGGGGGCGCCCTCTCTGGGGCCAACGTCCTGACTTTC. It yields the protein CASSLGGALSGANVLTF.

V gene TRBV5-5 combines with J gene TRBJ2-3; 8 bases match TRBD2. This CDR3 region has 17 residues. CDR1 SGHKS and CDR2 YYEKEE come from the germline V gene (reference sequence). The V gene end was trimmed by 4 bases and the J gene end by 3 bases; junction bases not matched to a gene: 13. The CDR3 protein is CASSPPWERGTTDTQYF. CDR3 nucleotide sequence: TGTGCCAGCAGCCCCCCGTGGGAGCGGGGGACGACAGATACGCAGTATTTT.

The V gene is TRBV6-4, the J gene TRBJ1-1; D is unclear. The CDR3 sequence is 13 residues long. Germline V gene sequence: CDR1 MRHNA, CDR2 SNTAGT. Trimming left V 6 bases short and J 4 bases short, with 12 bases between. Here the CDR3 DNA reads TGTGCCAGCAGGGGTACAGAAGGCACTGAAGCTTTCTTT. Amino acid sequence: CASRGTEGTEAFF.

Here the CDR3 reads CASSSSGGASYTQYF. Written as DNA, the CDR3 is TGTGCCAGCAGCAGTAGCGGGGGGGCGTCATATACGCAGTATTTT. The chain is built from TRBV7-3 and TRBJ2-3, with 11 bases that match TRBD2. This CDR3 comprises 15 residues. Trimming took 5 bases from V and 7 from J; bases not matched to a gene: 8. In germline, CDR1 is SGHTA, CDR2 FQGTGA.

The chain uses TRBV5-6 and TRBJ1-1, with no clear D. CDR3 length: 14 residues. Deletions cut 4 bases from V and 1 base from J, with 11 bases between. Germline CDR1 is SGHDT and CDR2 is YYEEEE. The DNA of the CDR3 is TGTGCCAGCAGCCCAATACCCGGGAACACTGAAGCTTTCTTT. This gives the protein CASSPIPGNTEAFF.

The chain couples TRBV21-1 to TRBJ1-5; the table's TRBD1 call for D was not verified on the DNA. TRBV21-1 is recorded as a pseudogene. The CDR3 runs to 16 residues. The CDR3 region is CASITHWQVSNQPQHF. CDR3 nucleotides: TGTGCCAGCATCACACATTGGCAGGTCAGCAATCAGCCCCAGCATTTT.

This chain uses TRBV11-2 with TRBJ2-7; the match to TRBD2 covers 7 bases. The trim removed 6 bases at V and 6 bases at J, leaving 5 bases unmatched. The CDR3 has 12 residues. The germline V gene encodes CDR1 SGHAT and CDR2 FQNNGV. CDR3 sequence: CASSRGGGEQYF. The CDR3 DNA follows: TGTGCCAGCAGTCGAGGCGGGGGCGAGCAGTACTTC.

The rearrangement joins TRBV20-1 to TRBJ2-7; either TRBD1 or TRBD2 may supply D (5 bases each). CDR1 DFQATT and CDR2 SNEGSKA come from the germline V gene (reference sequence). The germline V and J ends were trimmed by 7 bases and 6 bases, with 13 bases remaining between them. The CDR3 sequence is 11 residues long. CDR3 protein: CSVLEGREQYF. DNA for the CDR3: TGCAGTGTACTAGAGGGGCGCGAGCAGTACTTC.

The chain carries TRBV29-1 and TRBJ1-1; D unresolved. The CDR3 loop spans 16 amino acids. V lost 5 bases, J lost 4 bases, and 23 bases lay in between. Germline assignment: CDR1 SQVTM and CDR2 ANQGSEA. This CDR3 is CSVPPSETPRSTEAFF. The CDR3 DNA sequence: TGCAGCGTTCCACCTTCAGAGACGCCCCGGAGCACTGAAGCTTTCTTT.

CDR3 protein: CSVAQGRETQYF. The CDR3 DNA sequence: TGCAGCGTTGCTCAGGGGAGGGAGACCCAGTACTTC. V is TRBV29-1 and J is TRBJ2-5; perhaps D is TRBD1 or TRBD2 (6 bases each). Germline CDR1 SQVTM, CDR2 ANQGSEA. CDR3 size: 12 residues. Trimming removed 4 bases from V and 5 bases from J, with 11 bases in between.

The J gene is TRBJ2-7, the V gene TRBV7-9; 11 nucleotides match TRBD1. Germline values: CDR1 SEHNR, CDR2 FQNEAQ (reference sequence). The CDR3 is made up of 14 amino acids. V dropped 3 bases and J dropped 6; count of bases not matched to a gene: 4. For the CDR3, the DNA is TGTGCCAGCAGCTTCGGCGGGACAGGGGGCGAGCAGTACTTC. Its translation: CASSFGGTGGEQYF.

The CDR3 DNA reads TGTGCCAGCAGCGTAGACCAGGGAGCCGGCTACACCTTC. This gives the protein CASSVDQGAGYTF. This rearrangement joins TRBV5-6 to TRBJ1-2, with D tentatively TRBD1 (5 bases). The CDR3 is made up of 13 amino acids. Germline CDR1 is SGHDT and CDR2 is YYEEEE. The V end was cut by 4 bases, the J end by 8 bases, with 15 bases between.

The V and J genes are TRBV19 and TRBJ2-5, with 10 bases lining up with TRBD1. The CDR3 length is 15 residues. V lost 3 bases and J lost 2; bases outside the gene matches: 3. Germline assignment: CDR1 LNHDA and CDR2 SQIVND (reference sequence). The CDR3: CASSIEGQGQETQYF. CDR3 coding DNA: TGTGCCAGTAGTATTGAGGGACAGGGGCAAGAGACCCAGTACTTC.

This chain joins TRBV5-1 and TRBJ2-7, with 7 bases that match TRBD2. The germline gives CDR1 SGHRS, CDR2 YFSETQ. The CDR3 is made up of 15 amino acids. Trimming took 4 bases from V and 7 from J; bases not matched to a gene: 14. CDR3 bases: TGCGCCAGCAGCCCACCTTCGGCAGGACTAGTGGAGCAGTACTTC. It specifies CASSPPSAGLVEQYF.

This clone was found a few times. This chain links TRBV30 with TRBJ2-3; D is ambiguous. CDR1 is GTSNPN and CDR2 is SVGIG in the germline V gene (reference sequence). Deletions cut 1 base from V and 10 bases from J, with 9 bases between. The CDR3 has 11 amino acids. In DNA, the CDR3 is TGTGCCTGGAGTGGGGTAGGTCCGCAGTATTTT. As protein: CAWSGVGPQYF. Complete variable domain (other parts from reference TRBV30 and TRBJ2-3): SQTIHQWPATLVQPVGSPLSLECTVEGTSNPNLYWYRQAAGRGLQLLFYSVGIGQISSEVPQNLSASRPQDRQFILSSKKLLLSDSGFYLCAWSGVGPQYFGPGTRLTVL.

CDR3 coding DNA: TGTGCCAGTAGTATAGAACATAGCAATCAGCCCCAGCATTTT. Amino acid sequence: CASSIEHSNQPQHF. The V call is TRBV19, the J call TRBJ1-5, with D unresolved. This CDR3 contains 14 residues. The V end lost 0 bases, the J end lost 0 bases, and 3 bases lay between the germline ends. In germline, CDR1 is LNHDA, CDR2 SQIVND (reference sequence).

V gene TRBV6-1 combines with J gene TRBJ2-5; D is ambiguous. Deletions cut 10 bases from V and 4 bases from J, with 10 bases between. There are 11 residues in the CDR3. Germline assignment: CDR1 MNHNS and CDR2 SASEGT. The CDR3 region is CAIYAPETQYF. The CDR3 DNA reads as TGTGCCATTTACGCTCCAGAGACCCAGTACTTC.

The sample holds a few counts of this clone. This sequence joins TRBV5-1 and TRBJ2-5; 9 nucleotides align to TRBD2. The CDR3 runs 17 residues. Germline V gene data show CDR1 as SGHRS and CDR2 as YFSETQ. Unmatched junction bases numbered 6, after V lost 0 bases and J lost 0 bases. CDR3 bases: TGCGCCAGCAGCTTGGGCGGGGGGGCCCTGTACCAAGAGACCCAGTACTTC. Residues: CASSLGGGALYQETQYF.

The chain has TRBV2 and TRBJ1-5; D remains unclear. Between the trimmed V and J ends, which lost 6 bases and 9 bases, there was a span of 12 bases. CDR1 is SNHLY and CDR2 is FYNNEI in the germline V gene. CDR3 length: 12 amino acids. The DNA for the CDR3 is TGTGCCAGCAGGGACGGCCCCGGGCCCCAGCATTTT. This sequence encodes CASRDGPGPQHF.

This rearrangement joins TRBV5-6 to TRBJ1-5; no definite D call. The V end lost 4 bases, the J end lost 6 bases, and 14 bases lay between the germline ends. The CDR3 contains 14 residues. Germline CDR1 and CDR2: SGHDT and YYEEEE. Written as DNA, the CDR3 is TGTGCCAGCAGCGGTTTCGGCAGAAGTCAGCCCCAGCATTTT. This codes for CASSGFGRSQPQHF.

This chain links TRBV2 with TRBJ1-5; TRBD1 matches 10 bases. The CDR3 contains 14 residues. Germline CDR1 and CDR2: SNHLY and FYNNEI. The junction had 8 bases not matched to a gene; V was cut back by 8 bases and J by 7 bases. Here the CDR3 reads CASDRTGGEQPQHF. The CDR3 nucleotides read TGTGCCAGCGATAGGACAGGGGGTGAACAGCCCCAGCATTTT. Variable domain in full (rest from reference TRBV2 and TRBJ1-5): EPEVTQTPSHQVTQMGQEVILRCVPISNHLYFYWYRQILGQKVEFLVSFYNNEISEKSEIFDDQFSVERPDGSNFTLKIRSTKLEDSAMYFCASDRTGGEQPQHFGDGTRLSIL.

J is TRBJ1-2 and V is TRBV28; no clear D gene. From germline, CDR1 is MDHEN and CDR2 SYDVKM. V lost 7 bases and J 8 bases, leaving 11 bases between the germline ends. The length of the CDR3 is 11 residues. This CDR3 reads CASTSLLGYTF. CDR3 DNA sequence: TGTGCCAGCACCTCGCTATTGGGCTACACCTTC.

This clone was found once. This chain joins TRBV18 and TRBJ2-7; D remains unclear. The germline V and J ends were trimmed by 3 bases and 5 bases, with 11 bases remaining between them. Germline V gene lookup returns CDR1 KGHSH and CDR2 LQKENI. The CDR3 is 13 residues long. This chain's CDR3 is CASSPGNIDEQYF. The CDR3 nucleotides are TGTGCCAGCTCACCGGGGAACATAGACGAGCAGTACTTC. Based on the CDR3 plus reference TRBV18 and TRBJ2-7, the full variable domain is NAGVMQNPRHLVRRRGQEARLRCSPMKGHSHVYWYRQLPEEGLKFMVYLQKENIIDESGMPKERFSAEFPKEGPSILRIQQVVRGDSAAYFCASSPGNIDEQYFGPGTRLTVT.

The rearrangement uses TRBV19 and TRBJ2-1; TRBD2 matches 7 bases. The CDR3 runs to 18 residues. The V gene's germline CDR1 is LNHDA and CDR2 SQIVND (reference sequence). Trimming took 2 bases from V and 3 from J; bases not matched to a gene: 13. This chain's CDR3 is CASSIREGRLTYYNEQFF. The CDR3, as DNA: TGTGCCAGTAGTATAAGGGAGGGTCGGCTAACCTACTACAATGAGCAGTTCTTC.